This T cell receptor beta chain emerged from a study of T cell repertoires in ileal Crohn's disease. Study details: The M6 sample came from neoterminal ileum during colonoscopy after surgery.

Noted time point: neoterminal ileum biopsy at postoperative endoscopy, about 6 months after surgery. This clone counts as large. Its target is not known. The junction and the germline gene differ at one end; a read error may be behind it. This CDR3 contains 15 residues. CDR1 and CDR2 from the germline V gene are SGHRS and YFSETQ. Regarding the study as a whole: The median delay to postoperative endoscopy was 5.5 to 8.5 months. Active smokers at surgery had more clonal expansions than non-smokers.

Sequencing used immunoSEQ multiplex PCR; TCRdb keeps in-frame clones, though not all of them. The profile shows almost 5,500 clones, around 63% of them singletons. This sequence originates from an adult with Crohn's disease. The chain recombines TRBV5-1 with TRBJ1-2; weak D call: TRBD1 (6 bases). The sequenced sample consisted of ileal tissue. In DNA, the CDR3 is TGTGCCAGCGCAAGGGGGGGGAACAGCTACTATGGCTACACCTTC. This encodes CASARGGNSYYGYTF. The full variable domain, completed using reference TRBV5-1 and TRBJ1-2, is KAGVTQTPRYLIKTRGQQVTLSCSPISGHRSVSWYQQTPGQGLQFLFEYFSETQRNKGNFPGRFSGRQFSNSRSEMNVSTLELGDSALYLCASARGGNSYYGYTFGSGTRLTVV.